Listed below are T cell receptor beta chains from one sample, sequenced in a study of cytomegalovirus exposure and HLA in healthy donors. TCRdb keeps only in-frame clones here, not all; method: immunoSEQ multiplex PCR. This specimen shows around 140,000 clones; the ten leading clones hold approximately 1.5%. Material for sequencing was PBMCs. The receptor source for this set is a middle-aged woman in good health and CMV-seronegative. CDR3s include the opening cysteine and the closing phenylalanine or tryptophan. D genes are given only for firm matches.

v_call	d_call	j_call	cdr3_aa	cdr3_nt
TRBV6-5	.	TRBJ2-1	CASSYSRGPYNEQFF	TGTGCCAGCAGTTACTCGCGGGGGCCCTACAATGAGCAGTTCTTC
TRBV19	.	TRBJ2-2	CASKQGSNTGELFF	TGTGCCAGTAAGCAGGGTTCGAACACCGGGGAGCTGTTTTTT
TRBV5-1	TRBD2	TRBJ2-7	CASSLSGEGIYEQYF	TGCGCCAGCAGCTTGTCCGGGGAGGGGATCTACGAGCAGTACTTC
TRBV7-9	.	TRBJ1-4	CASSLTGLFNEKLFF	TGTGCCAGCAGCTTAACGGGACTTTTTAATGAAAAACTGTTTTTT
TRBV10-2	.	TRBJ1-3	CASSEGSLNGNTIYF	TGCGCCAGCAGTGAGGGTAGTCTGAATGGAAACACCATATATTTT
TRBV2	.	TRBJ2-5	CASKEELAPETQYF	TGTGCCAGCAAGGAGGAACTAGCTCCAGAGACCCAGTACTTC
TRBV6-4	.	TRBJ2-1	CASSEQGGYEQFF	TGTGCCAGCAGTGAACAGGGTGGGTATGAGCAGTTCTTC
TRBV7-2	.	TRBJ2-1	CASRPPRTASYNEQFF	TGTGCCAGCAGGCCCCCCCGGACAGCTTCTTACAATGAGCAGTTCTTC
TRBV11-2	.	TRBJ1-1	CASYPLEAFFLNTEAFF	TGTGCCAGCTACCCCCTAGAGGCTTTCTTTTTGAACACTGAAGCTTTCTTT
TRBV10-3	.	TRBJ2-1	CAISFGLEDEQFF	TGTGCCATCAGTTTTGGACTGGAAGATGAGCAGTTCTTC
TRBV6-1	.	TRBJ1-1	CASSEGGGGFTEAFF	TGTGCCAGCAGTGAAGGTGGGGGGGGGTTCACTGAAGCTTTCTTT
TRBV10-3	TRBD1	TRBJ1-2	CAISAGTAYGYTF	TGTGCCATCAGTGCCGGGACAGCCTATGGCTACACCTTC
TRBV9	.	TRBJ2-3	CASSVTPKADTQYF	TGTGCCAGCAGCGTGACCCCCAAAGCGGATACGCAGTATTTT
TRBV6-4	.	TRBJ2-2	CASSDSQGNTGELFF	TGTGCCAGCAGTGACTCACAGGGGAACACCGGGGAGCTGTTTTTT
TRBV19	.	TRBJ1-1	CASSRVNTEAFF	TGTGCCAGTAGTAGAGTGAACACTGAAGCTTTCTTT
TRBV5-1	.	TRBJ1-1	CASSLEGGRRTEAFF	TGCGCCAGCAGCTTGGAAGGGGGTCGGAGGACTGAAGCTTTCTTT
TRBV19	TRBD1	TRBJ2-7	CASSQDRGRNEQYF	TGTGCCAGTAGTCAGGACAGGGGGCGAAACGAGCAGTACTTC
TRBV7-2	.	TRBJ1-5	CASSLVGARGGNQPQHF	TGTGCCAGCAGCTTAGTAGGGGCCAGGGGTGGGAATCAGCCCCAGCATTTT
TRBV10-2	.	TRBJ1-5	CASRAYSNQPQHF	TGCGCCAGCAGAGCCTATAGCAATCAGCCCCAGCATTTT
TRBV6-5	TRBD2	TRBJ2-6	CASTTGGLANVLTF	TGTGCCAGCACCACGGGGGGTCTGGCCAACGTCCTGACTTTC
TRBV6-1	TRBD1	TRBJ1-4	CASRRDRGEKLFF	TGTGCCAGCAGAAGAGACAGGGGGGAAAAACTGTTTTTT
TRBV18	TRBD1	TRBJ1-5	CASSPLPSGQGRTQHF	TGTGCCAGCTCACCATTGCCTTCCGGACAGGGGAGGACCCAGCATTTT